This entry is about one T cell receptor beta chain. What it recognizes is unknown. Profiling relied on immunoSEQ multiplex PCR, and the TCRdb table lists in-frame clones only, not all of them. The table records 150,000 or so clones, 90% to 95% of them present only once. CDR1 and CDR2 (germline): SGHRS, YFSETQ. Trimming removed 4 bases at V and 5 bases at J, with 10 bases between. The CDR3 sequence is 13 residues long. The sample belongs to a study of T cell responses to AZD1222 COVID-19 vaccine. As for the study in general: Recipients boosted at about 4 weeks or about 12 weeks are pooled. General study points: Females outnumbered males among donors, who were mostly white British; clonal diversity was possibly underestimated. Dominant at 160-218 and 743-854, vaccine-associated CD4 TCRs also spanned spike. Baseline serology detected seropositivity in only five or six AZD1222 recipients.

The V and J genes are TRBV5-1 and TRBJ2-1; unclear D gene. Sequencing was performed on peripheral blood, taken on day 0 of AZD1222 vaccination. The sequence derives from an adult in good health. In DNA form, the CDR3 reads TGCGCCAGCAGCACCCCTAGGGACAATGAGCAGTTCTTC. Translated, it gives CASSTPRDNEQFF.